The next 3 T cell receptor beta chains were all read from a single sample in a study of blood T cell repertoires in COVID-19. Sequencing was performed with immunoSEQ multiplex PCR; in TCRdb, only in-frame clones are kept and a portion is missing. The sample shows some 310,000 clones, roughly 90% of them seen only once. The sample comprised peripheral blood. The receptors come from a woman aged 40 to 50 with COVID-19, enrolled during active disease.

This chain joins TRBV9 and TRBJ2-7, with TRBD1 identical over 7 bases. The CDR3 is 14 amino acids. V was clipped by 0 bases and J by 7 bases; unmatched bases: 7. CDR1 is SGDLS, CDR2 YYNGEE, per germline. CDR3 sequence reads: CASSVGQGTWEQYF. CDR3 DNA: TGTGCCAGCAGCGTAGGACAGGGAACGTGGGAGCAGTACTTC.

This clone was seen only once. J is TRBJ1-5 and V is TRBV6-5, with D possibly matching TRBD1 (6 bases). Trimming pared 7 bases from V and 2 bases from J, leaving 9 bases between. The CDR3 contains 13 residues. Germline loops: CDR1 MNHEY, CDR2 SVGAGI. CDR3 DNA sequence: TGTGCCAGCACGGACAGTCGCAATCAGCCCCAGCATTTT. Protein: CASTDSRNQPQHF.

This clone has only one observation. This chain connects TRBV18 to TRBJ2-5; the D gene is possibly TRBD1 (5 bases). Germline V gene data show CDR1 as KGHSH and CDR2 as LQKENI. This CDR3 is 15 amino acids long. The V end lost 6 bases, the J end lost 1 base, and 15 bases lay between the germline ends. The CDR3 loop reads CASSPGWGSQETQYF. CDR3 sequence (DNA): TGTGCCAGCTCCCCAGGGTGGGGCTCCCAAGAGACCCAGTACTTC.